This T cell receptor (beta chain) is from a study of identical twins. The CDR3 loop spans 18 amino acids. Germline-derived CDR1 and CDR2 are SGHAT and FQNNGV. With 1 base removed from V and 5 bases from J, the gap between germline ends came to 21 bases. Whole-study results and caveats: Out-of-frame TCR alpha sharing in monozygotic twins exceeded recombination model predictions. There were fewer insertions in abundant cord blood beta clonotypes, but memory repertoires showed no such pattern.

In TCRdb, the 5' RACE reads were re-called with MiXCR into one record per CDR3 protein. The sample carries approximately 500,000 distinct CDR3 sequences, roughly 15% recorded once. The table lists this clonotype with many counts. Its antigen is unidentified. These data are also associated with another study on yellow fever vaccine responses in identical twins.

The V gene is TRBV11-2, the J gene TRBJ2-1; unclear D gene. The sample taken for sequencing was CD4+ T cells sorted from blood. This clonotype originated in a young woman in good health. The CDR3 DNA reads TGTGCCAGCAGCTTAGGTTCCGGTCTGGGTCGATTGGACAATGAGCAGTTCTTC. Its translation is CASSLGSGLGRLDNEQFF.